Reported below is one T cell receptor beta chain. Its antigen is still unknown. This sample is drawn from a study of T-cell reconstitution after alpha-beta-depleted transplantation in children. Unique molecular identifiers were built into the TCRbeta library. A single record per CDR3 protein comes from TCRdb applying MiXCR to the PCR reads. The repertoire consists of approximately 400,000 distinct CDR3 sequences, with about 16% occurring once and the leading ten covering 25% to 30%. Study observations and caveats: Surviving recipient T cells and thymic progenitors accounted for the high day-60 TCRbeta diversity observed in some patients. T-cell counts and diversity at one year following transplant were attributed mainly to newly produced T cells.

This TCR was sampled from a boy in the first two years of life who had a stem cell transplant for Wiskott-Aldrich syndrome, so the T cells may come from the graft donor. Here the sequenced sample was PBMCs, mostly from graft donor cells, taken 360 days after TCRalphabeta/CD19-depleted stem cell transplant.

DNA of the CDR3: TGTGCCAGCGCCCCTCTGGGGGGGACCCAGTACTTC. Amino acid sequence: CASAPLGGTQYF. The chain is built from TRBV6-1 and TRBJ2-5; D perhaps matches TRBD2 (6 bases). Germline V gene data show CDR1 as MNHNS and CDR2 as SASEGT. V lost 8 bases to trimming and J lost 7 bases, with 14 bases between them. This CDR3 is built from 12 residues.